The subject of this entry is one TCR beta chain. Sequenced by immunoSEQ multiplex PCR; TCRdb stores in-frame clones only, minus some. The repertoire includes about 10,000 clones, more than 75% of them detected once, and about a fifth sits in the top ten. This entry is derived from a study of control samples from healthy donors and cancer patients. V was cut by 3 bases and J by 8 bases, with 14 bases left in between. The CDR3 is made up of 15 amino acids. The germline gives CDR1 ENHRY, CDR2 SYGVKD. The specimen sequenced was PBMCs. This TCR came from a man in his 60s with colorectal cancer. The V and J genes are TRBV10-3 and TRBJ1-6, with D possibly TRBD1 on 5 matching bases. CDR3 protein: CAISEAPGRYSPLHF. CDR3 sequence (DNA): TGTGCCATCAGTGAAGCCCCAGGGCGATATTCACCCCTCCACTTT.